This T cell receptor (beta chain) was sequenced during a study of cytotoxic CD8 clonotypes in ibrutinib-treated CLL. This clone was seen a few times. Libraries were prepared by immunoSEQ multiplex PCR; TCRdb keeps only in-frame clonotypes and omits some of them. The sample holds fewer than 70,000 clones, approximately 71% seen once. The CDR3 sequence is 13 residues long. V was clipped by 7 bases and J by 2 bases, with 11 bases between them. Germline V gene sequence: CDR1 MNHEY, CDR2 SVGAGI. V is TRBV6-5 and J is TRBJ1-1; D is ambiguous. Material: PBMCs, obtained after 12 months of ibrutinib treatment. The origin of this receptor is a human donor with chronic lymphocytic leukemia. This CDR3 reads CASMGRYNTEAFF. The CDR3 coding sequence is TGTGCCAGCATGGGGAGATACAACACTGAAGCTTTCTTT.